Below, 11 T cell receptor beta chains from the same sample are listed, as sequenced in a study of cytomegalovirus exposure and HLA in healthy donors. The table came from immunoSEQ multiplex PCR; TCRdb's copy has only in-frame clones and leaves some out. Here the sample spans 120,000 to 150,000 clones, about 90% being singletons. Sequenced: PBMCs. Source of these receptors: a woman younger than 35 in good health and CMV-seropositive.

This rearrangement joins TRBV7-8 to TRBJ1-1; D unclear. The CDR3 spans 14 residues. Germline CDR1 SGHVS, CDR2 FQNEAQ. V shed 1 base and J shed 1 base, with 7 bases lying between them. This CDR3 is CASSLVYRNTEAFF. CDR3 DNA: TGTGCCAGCAGCTTAGTCTACAGGAACACTGAAGCTTTCTTT.

V gene TRBV27 combines with J gene TRBJ2-5, with TRBD2 matching 7 bases. Germline CDR1 MNHEY, CDR2 SMNVEV (reference sequence). Trimming at V came to 6 bases and at J to 9 bases, leaving 13 bases not matched to a gene. The CDR3 has 14 residues. The CDR3 sequence: CASSPGQRGRAQYF. CDR3 in DNA: TGTGCCAGCAGCCCCGGGCAGCGGGGTCGAGCCCAGTACTTC.

The V and J genes are TRBV19 and TRBJ1-2, with TRBD1 as a possible D gene (6 bases). CDR3 length: 14 residues. Trimming cost V 7 bases and J 4 bases, with 16 bases left between them. In germline, CDR1 is LNHDA, CDR2 SQIVND (reference sequence). The CDR3 protein is CASKNTGQIYGYTF. The DNA of the CDR3 is TGTGCCAGTAAGAATACTGGACAGATCTATGGCTACACCTTC.

The rearrangement links TRBV28 to TRBJ2-5, with 7 bases identical to TRBD1. The germline CDR1 and CDR2 sequences are MDHEN and SYDVKM. The CDR3 has 15 amino acids. Trimming took 6 bases from V and 2 from J; bases not matched to a gene: 9. CDR3 in amino acids: CASSPYRDRQETQYF. In DNA form, the CDR3 reads TGTGCCAGCAGCCCGTACCGGGACAGACAAGAGACCCAGTACTTC. The whole variable domain, filled in from reference TRBV28 and TRBJ2-5, reads DVKVTQSSRYLVKRTGEKVFLECVQDMDHENMFWYRQDPGLGLRLIYFSYDVKMKEKGDIPEGYSVSREKKERFSLILESASTNQTSMYLCASSPYRDRQETQYFGPGTRLLVL.

The chain links TRBV18 to TRBJ2-6, with 7 bases lining up with TRBD1. This CDR3 has 20 amino acids. Germline values: CDR1 KGHSH, CDR2 LQKENI. After removal of 8 bases from V and 5 bases from J, the junction contained 24 bases not matched to a gene. The CDR3 DNA follows: TGTGCCAGCACGTCCCCCAACAGGGGTCTTAGAATAACCTGGGCCAACGTCCTGACTTTC. Protein: CASTSPNRGLRITWANVLTF.

This chain joins TRBV21-1 and TRBJ2-7; the D call of TRBD2 is as the table states it, not checked on the DNA. TRBV21-1 is a pseudogene. The CDR3 has 13 residues. The DNA for the CDR3 is TGTGCCAGCTACGGGAGGTGTGCCCTCGAGCAGTACTTC. Amino acid sequence: CASYGRCALEQYF.

The chain uses TRBV7-9 and TRBJ1-6; 8 nucleotides agree with TRBD1. V trimming: 5 bases; J trimming: 10 bases; junction bases outside the gene matches: 1. The germline CDR1 and CDR2 sequences are SEHNR and FQNEAQ (reference sequence). The CDR3 consists of 12 residues. The CDR3 bases are TGTGCCAGCAGCGACAGGGGATCACCCCTCCACTTT. Translated, it gives CASSDRGSPLHF.

The CDR3 DNA sequence: TGTGCCTGGAGTGTTGGCGGGGACGGCTACACCTTC. It translates to CAWSVGGDGYTF. This rearrangement joins TRBV30 to TRBJ1-2; a possible D gene is TRBD1 (5 bases). V was cut by 0 bases and J by 8 bases, with 10 bases left in between. CDR3 length equals 12 residues. Germline CDR1 and CDR2: GTSNPN and SVGIG (reference sequence). Drawing the rest from reference TRBV30 and TRBJ1-2, the complete variable domain is SQTIHQWPATLVQPVGSPLSLECTVEGTSNPNLYWYRQAAGRGLQLLFYSVGIGQISSEVPQNLSASRPQDRQFILSSKKLLLSDSGFYLCAWSVGGDGYTFGSGTRLTVV.

The genes are TRBV6-5 and TRBJ1-4, with D possibly being TRBD1 (6 bases). With 5 bases removed from V and 4 bases from J, the gap between germline ends came to 11 bases. The germline V gene has CDR1 MNHEY and CDR2 SVGAGI. The CDR3 has 14 amino acids. The CDR3 region is CASSRQAYNEKLFF. CDR3 sequence (DNA): TGTGCCAGCAGTCGACAGGCATATAATGAAAAACTGTTTTTT.

This chain joins TRBV27 and TRBJ1-1, with D perhaps TRBD1 (6 bases). The CDR3 length is 15 residues. Trimming left V 1 base short and J 10 bases short, with 19 bases between. CDR1 and CDR2 from the germline V gene are MNHEY and SMNVEV (reference sequence). CDR3 region: CASSLYPQQGRGAFF. The CDR3 DNA follows: TGTGCCAGCAGTTTATATCCTCAACAGGGACGCGGAGCTTTCTTT.

The CDR3 loop reads CASSLGRTYEQYF. The CDR3 bases are TGTGCCAGCAGCTTAGGACGGACTTACGAGCAGTACTTC. The chain uses TRBV7-8 and TRBJ2-7; weak D call: TRBD2 (5 bases). V lost 1 base and J 4 bases, leaving 8 bases between the germline ends. The V gene's germline CDR1 is SGHVS and CDR2 FQNEAQ. CDR3 length: 13 residues.